The 16 T cell receptor beta chains below come from one sample, sequenced in a study of cytomegalovirus exposure and HLA in healthy donors. 60 Vbeta and 13 Jbeta primers were used in PCR. Produced via immunoSEQ multiplex PCR; TCRdb's table is partial and in-frame only. The sample contains about 170,000 clones, 80% of which appear only once. Sequencing input: PBMCs. Receptor source: a male donor in good health and CMV-seronegative.

The V gene is TRBV10-3, the J gene TRBJ1-1, with 7 bases that match TRBD1. With 10 bases clipped from V and 3 bases from J, the junction kept 2 bases outside the gene matches. CDR1 is ENHRY and CDR2 is SYGVKD in the germline V gene. This CDR3 has 11 amino acids. Written as DNA, the CDR3 is TGTGCCACCGGACAGGACACTGAAGCTTTCTTT. It codes for CATGQDTEAFF.

The chain recombines TRBV5-1 with TRBJ2-7; D possibly corresponds to TRBD2 (7 bases). The germline gives CDR1 SGHRS, CDR2 YFSETQ. The CDR3 covers 15 residues. V was trimmed by 0 bases and J by 5 bases, leaving 15 bases between them. The CDR3 DNA sequence: TGCGCCAGCAGCTTGGTGGGGGGGCAAGCCCACGAGCAGTACTTC. It specifies CASSLVGGQAHEQYF.

The rearrangement uses TRBV10-3 and TRBJ1-5, with no clear D. This CDR3 has 13 residues. Between the trimmed V and J ends, which lost 8 bases and 0 bases, there was a span of 8 bases. The germline V gene has CDR1 ENHRY and CDR2 SYGVKD. As DNA, the CDR3 is TGTGCCATCTCTAGCAATAGCAATCAGCCCCAGCATTTT. Translated: CAISSNSNQPQHF.

The chain is built from TRBV23-1 and TRBJ2-7; 8 nucleotides match TRBD2. TRBV23-1 is marked as an open reading frame, function uncertain. V gave up 6 bases and J gave up 4 bases; unmatched junction bases: 8. The length of the CDR3 is 14 residues. Here the CDR3 DNA reads TGCGCCAGCAGGCCGCGGGGGGCACCGTACGAGCAGTACTTC. This translates into CASRPRGAPYEQYF.

This clone was picked up a small number of times. This chain connects TRBV13 to TRBJ2-5; tentative D call: TRBD1 (5 bases). The CDR3 consists of 14 residues. The germline V gene has CDR1 PRHDT and CDR2 FYEKMQ (reference sequence). Trimming stripped 5 bases from V and 4 bases from J, with 14 bases between. Written as DNA, the CDR3 is TGTGCCAGCAGCCCTTGGGGCGGTTCAGAGACCCAGTACTTC. As protein: CASSPWGGSETQYF.

The CDR3 reads CASSLGSGTVYNEQFF. The CDR3 DNA sequence: TGTGCCAGCAGCTTGGGCTCCGGGACAGTCTACAATGAGCAGTTCTTC. The rearrangement uses TRBV7-9 and TRBJ2-1, with 7 bases matching TRBD1. With 3 bases clipped from V and 3 bases from J, the junction kept 8 bases outside the gene matches. This CDR3 contains 16 residues. From germline, CDR1 is SEHNR and CDR2 FQNEAQ (reference sequence).

This clone was seen a handful of times. V usage is TRBV18 and J usage is TRBJ2-1, with 9 bases identical to TRBD1. With 1 base clipped from V and 9 bases from J, the junction kept 7 bases outside the gene matches. Germline-derived CDR1 and CDR2 are KGHSH and LQKENI. The CDR3 runs to 15 residues. CDR3 protein: CASSPRRTGEAEQFF. The DNA of the CDR3 is TGTGCCAGCTCACCACGTCGGACAGGGGAGGCTGAGCAGTTCTTC.

The J gene is TRBJ1-4, the V gene TRBV6-1; D uncertain. With 3 bases removed from V and 3 bases from J, the gap between germline ends came to 14 bases. The CDR3 runs 16 residues. Germline CDR1 is MNHNS and CDR2 is SASEGT. The CDR3 bases are TGTGCCAGCAGTGATGCGGGGTTGGAAGCTAATGAAAAACTGTTTTTT. Its translation is CASSDAGLEANEKLFF.

This chain links TRBV19 with TRBJ1-6; D unresolved. Germline V CDR1 and CDR2: LNHDA, SQIVND (reference sequence). Trimming left V 3 bases short and J 0 bases short, with 15 bases between. This CDR3 is 18 amino acids long. The CDR3 loop reads CASSIHGLSSSYNSPLHF. CDR3 DNA sequence: TGTGCCAGTAGTATTCATGGACTCTCGAGCTCCTATAATTCACCCCTCCACTTT.

The chain is built from TRBV5-1 and TRBJ1-1; 7 bases map to TRBD1. V dropped 3 bases and J dropped 4; count of bases not matched to a gene: 3. This CDR3 is 13 amino acids long. CDR1 and CDR2 from the germline V gene are SGHRS and YFSETQ. CDR3 protein: CASSSQGSTEAFF. CDR3 sequence (DNA): TGCGCCAGCAGCTCACAGGGGAGCACTGAAGCTTTCTTT.

V and J are TRBV6-6 and TRBJ2-1; D is perhaps TRBD1 (6 bases). The CDR3 has 12 residues. Germline-derived CDR1 and CDR2 are MNHNY and SVGAGI (reference sequence). Trimming took 5 bases from V and 9 from J, leaving 11 bases between them. Here the CDR3 reads CASSAGTLEQFF. DNA of the CDR3: TGTGCCAGCAGTGCCGGGACACTTGAGCAGTTCTTC.

The rearrangement links TRBV9 to TRBJ2-1, with TRBD2 as a possible D gene (6 bases). There are 15 residues in the CDR3. Between the trimmed V and J ends, which lost 2 bases and 4 bases, there was a span of 13 bases. Germline V gives CDR1 SGDLS, CDR2 YYNGEE. CDR3 DNA sequence: TGTGCCAGCAGCGTGGGGTTAGCGGAGTACAATGAGCAGTTCTTC. This codes for CASSVGLAEYNEQFF.

The J gene is TRBJ2-1, the V gene TRBV5-1, with a possible D match to TRBD1 (5 bases). CDR3 length: 14 amino acids. Per germline, CDR1 SGHRS and CDR2 YFSETQ. Trimming shortened V by 10 bases and J by 5 bases, and 19 bases separated the two germline ends. This CDR3 reads CADSPGPSNNEQFF. CDR3 DNA sequence: TGCGCCGACTCCCCAGGGCCTAGTAACAATGAGCAGTTCTTC.

This chain connects TRBV6-5 to TRBJ1-1, with unresolved D. The CDR3 consists of 14 residues. The V end lost 0 bases, the J end lost 7 bases, and 12 bases lay between the germline ends. CDR1 is MNHEY, CDR2 SVGAGI, per germline. The CDR3 sequence: CASSYSRFSDEAFF. DNA of the CDR3: TGTGCCAGCAGTTACTCGAGGTTTTCCGATGAAGCTTTCTTT.

This clone showed up just once. The CDR3: CASRRQGERLGGYTF. The DNA for the CDR3 is TGTGCCAGTCGAAGACAGGGGGAGCGTCTCGGTGGCTACACCTTC. The chain uses TRBV19 and TRBJ1-2; 9 bases align to TRBD1. V trimming: 8 bases; J trimming: 7 bases; junction bases outside the gene matches: 14. CDR1 and CDR2 from the germline V gene are LNHDA and SQIVND (reference sequence). There are 15 residues in the CDR3.

The chain links TRBV5-5 to TRBJ1-2, with D perhaps TRBD1 (6 bases). V lost 4 bases and J 3 bases, leaving 13 bases between the germline ends. Per the germline V gene, CDR1 is SGHKS and CDR2 is YYEKEE (reference sequence). This CDR3 contains 14 residues. The CDR3 region has the DNA TGTGCCAGCAGCCCCGGACAGACCCACTATGGCTACACCTTC. It is translated as CASSPGQTHYGYTF.